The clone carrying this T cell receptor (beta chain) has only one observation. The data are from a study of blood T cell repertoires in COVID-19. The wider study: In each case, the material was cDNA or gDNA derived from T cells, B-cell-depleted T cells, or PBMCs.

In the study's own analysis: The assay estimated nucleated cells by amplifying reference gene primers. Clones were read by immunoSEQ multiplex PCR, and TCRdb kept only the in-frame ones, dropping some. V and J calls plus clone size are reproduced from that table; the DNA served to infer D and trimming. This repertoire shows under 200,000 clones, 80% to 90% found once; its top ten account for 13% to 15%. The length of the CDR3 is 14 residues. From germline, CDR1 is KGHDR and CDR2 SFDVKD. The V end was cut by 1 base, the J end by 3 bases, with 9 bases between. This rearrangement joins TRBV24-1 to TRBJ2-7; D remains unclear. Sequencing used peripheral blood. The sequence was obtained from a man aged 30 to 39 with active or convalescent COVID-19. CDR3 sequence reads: CATSDLNGYYEQYF. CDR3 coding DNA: TGTGCCACCAGTGATTTAAACGGGTACTACGAGCAGTACTTC.